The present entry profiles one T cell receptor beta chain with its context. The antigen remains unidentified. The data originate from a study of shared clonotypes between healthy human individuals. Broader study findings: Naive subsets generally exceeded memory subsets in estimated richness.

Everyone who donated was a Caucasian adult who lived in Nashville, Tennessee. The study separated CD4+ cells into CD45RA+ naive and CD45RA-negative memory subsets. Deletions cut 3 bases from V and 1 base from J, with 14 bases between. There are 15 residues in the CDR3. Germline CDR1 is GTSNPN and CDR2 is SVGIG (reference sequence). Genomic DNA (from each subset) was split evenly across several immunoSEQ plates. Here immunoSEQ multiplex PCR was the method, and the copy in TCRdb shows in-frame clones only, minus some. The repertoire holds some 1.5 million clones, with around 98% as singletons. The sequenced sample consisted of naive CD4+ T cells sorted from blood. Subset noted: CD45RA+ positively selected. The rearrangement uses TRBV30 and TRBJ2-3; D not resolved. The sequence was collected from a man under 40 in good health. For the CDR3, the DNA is TGTGCCTGGAGGGGTTTGTTTGGGGGCACAGATACGCAGTATTTT. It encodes CAWRGLFGGTDTQYF.